The rows below give T cell receptor beta chains drawn from one sample of a study of control samples from healthy donors and cancer patients. Sequencing was performed with immunoSEQ multiplex PCR; in TCRdb, only in-frame clones are kept and a portion is missing. The sample includes 100,000 to 120,000 clones, roughly 90% seen only once; the top ten take roughly 3.7%. Sample: PBMCs. The receptors originated from a woman aged 55-69 years with lung cancer. CDR3s include the opening cysteine and the closing phenylalanine or tryptophan. Fields, in order: clone size, D gene, J gene, V gene, CDR3 protein, CDR3 DNA. The D gene is left open where the match is weak. Size is omitted from some rows. Given values are once, few, many or a class for expanded clones.

abundance: .; d_gene: TRBD1; j_gene: TRBJ1-2; v_gene: TRBV19; CDR3aa: CASTTGGARGGYTF; CDR3nt: TGTGCCAGTACCACAGGGGGCGCACGGGGTGGCTACACCTTC
abundance: .; d_gene: .; j_gene: TRBJ2-1; v_gene: TRBV7-3; CDR3aa: CASSLSVQGNPFF; CDR3nt: TGTGCCAGCAGCTTATCAGTGCAAGGTAATCCGTTCTTC
abundance: .; d_gene: TRBD1; j_gene: TRBJ1-2; v_gene: TRBV3-1/TRBV3-2; CDR3aa: CASSLGQGDYGYTF; CDR3nt: TGTGCCAGCAGCCTAGGACAGGGGGACTATGGCTACACCTTC
abundance: once; d_gene: TRBD1; j_gene: TRBJ2-7; v_gene: TRBV19; CDR3aa: CASSFGPDRNTYEQYF; CDR3nt: TGTGCCAGTAGTTTTGGCCCGGACAGGAACACCTACGAGCAGTACTTC
abundance: once; d_gene: .; j_gene: TRBJ2-1; v_gene: TRBV5-1; CDR3aa: CASTLQGSSYNEQFF; CDR3nt: TGCGCCAGCACCCTTCAAGGTAGCTCCTACAATGAGCAGTTCTTC
abundance: .; d_gene: TRBD2; j_gene: TRBJ2-5; v_gene: TRBV19; CDR3aa: CASRGLAGGQETQYF; CDR3nt: TGTGCCAGTAGAGGACTAGCGGGGGGCCAAGAGACCCAGTACTTC
abundance: .; d_gene: .; j_gene: TRBJ1-6; v_gene: TRBV25-1; CDR3aa: CASSAGYNSPLHF; CDR3nt: TGTGCCAGCAGTGCAGGGTATAATTCACCCCTCCACTTT
abundance: .; d_gene: TRBD1; j_gene: TRBJ1-1; v_gene: TRBV11-3; CDR3aa: CASSFEPDRGGTEAFF; CDR3nt: TGTGCCAGCAGCTTCGAGCCAGACAGGGGTGGCACTGAAGCTTTCTTT
abundance: .; d_gene: TRBD2; j_gene: TRBJ2-2; v_gene: TRBV2; CDR3aa: CASSVTSGGAVYTGELFF; CDR3nt: TGTGCCAGCAGTGTAACTAGCGGGGGGGCCGTGTACACCGGGGAGCTGTTTTTT
abundance: .; d_gene: .; j_gene: TRBJ2-1; v_gene: TRBV4-3; CDR3aa: CASSLSTGSSYNEQFF; CDR3nt: TGCGCCAGCAGCTTATCCACAGGGAGCTCCTACAATGAGCAGTTCTTC
abundance: .; d_gene: TRBD1; j_gene: TRBJ2-5; v_gene: TRBV7-9; CDR3aa: CASKSGQGRETQYF; CDR3nt: TGTGCCAGCAAAAGCGGACAGGGGCGGGAGACCCAGTACTTC
abundance: .; d_gene: .; j_gene: TRBJ2-1; v_gene: TRBV11-3; CDR3aa: CASSPPRPLNEQFF; CDR3nt: TGTGCCAGCAGCCCTCCGCGCCCGTTGAATGAGCAGTTCTTC
abundance: .; d_gene: TRBD1; j_gene: TRBJ2-7; v_gene: TRBV5-1; CDR3aa: CASSSGQGIGEQYF; CDR3nt: TGCGCCAGCAGCTCGGGACAGGGGATCGGCGAGCAGTACTTC
abundance: .; d_gene: TRBD1; j_gene: TRBJ1-5; v_gene: TRBV7-9; CDR3aa: CASSLGDRRNQPQHF; CDR3nt: TGTGCCAGCAGCTTGGGGGACAGGCGAAATCAGCCCCAGCATTTT